This T cell receptor beta chain was identified during a study of T-cell memory formation after mild COVID-19 (dated by TCRdb to 2020 to 2023). Notes on the research overall: Most TCR sequence clusters were specific to one of the two donors. In a couple of donors, T-cell clones that expanded and contracted after mild COVID-19 were tracked by sequencing TCRalpha and TCRbeta repertoires over time. Two young, previously healthy adult volunteers, one female and one male, were included in the cohort. Results the study describes overall, beyond this receptor: Clones that contracted from day 15 to 85 showed balanced CD4/CD8 phenotypes, whereas a second wave of clones that expanded from day 15 to 37 leaned towards CD4+. The detection of some responding clones in pre-infection memory suggests that pre-existing cross-reactive memory T cells joined the SARS-CoV-2 response. Contracting CD4+ clones were located mainly in the CM and EM memory subsets, whereas CD8+ clones were found to be enriched in EMRA. SARS-CoV-2 specificity was not confirmed for the second-wave clones peaking on day 37. The study included only a couple of mild cases, and larger cohorts that include severe cases with pre-infection samples were judged to be necessary.

As encoded in the germline V gene, CDR1 is SGHTA while CDR2 is FQGNSA. Counted from cysteine to phenylalanine, this CDR3 has 13 amino acids. The retained sequence is limited to the CDR3, 39 bases, with the frame set at the first base. A distance of 7 bases separates the germline ends of V and J, which lose 1 base and 7 bases respectively. Ficoll-Paque density gradient centrifugation was used to isolate PBMCs. Details on this clonotype: Its antigen specificity is not known. One base away there is no much larger clone; base qualities are not given.

The data were produced on an Illumina NovaSeq 6000. TCRalpha and TCRbeta cDNA libraries were constructed by 5'RACE with constant-segment primers, with sample barcodes and unique molecular identifiers being introduced. Trizol reagent was used to extract RNA from every sample. Library amplification was performed in two PCR steps, and a second sample barcode and Illumina TruSeq adapters were introduced in the second step. The libraries were sequenced on an Illumina NovaSeq using 2 x 150 bp paired-end reads. As for the authors' bioinformatics: Demultiplexing of reads and collapsing into UMI-guided consensus sequences were performed with migec v1.2.7. Using mixcr v2.1.11, the UMI consensuses were aligned to TRA and TRB V and J templates and assembled into clonotypes. Clonotypes were classified as expanded or contracted when called significant by both edgeR and NoisET, with noise models trained on biological replicates. For edgeR calls, the thresholds were a false discovery rate-adjusted p below 0.01 and a log2 fold-change of 1. As an exploratory analysis of dynamics, max-normalized trajectories of the 1000 most abundant clonotypes were examined by PCA with hierarchical clustering. The CD4 or CD8 phenotype of responding clones was assigned using the separately sequenced CD4+ and CD8+ repertoires. TCRdb's own reprocessing of the public reads used fastp at Q25 and MiXCR and kept productive beta chains. Rows matching on CDR3 protein sequence are summarized as one entry with the most common DNA and genes. The V and J calls and clone size come from TCRdb's table, not from the authors' own analysis. A total of 350,000 to 550,000 distinct CDR3 sequences appear in this sample, about a sixth of them only once. The ten largest make up roughly a fifth of the sample.

This receptor was taken from a man aged 18-30 years who had mild COVID-19 (a few samples of this study predate the infection). The sample titles of this study are shuffled in the database, so cell type and time point are left out; the donor was told from shared clones. Input material: PBMCs or a T cell subset sorted from them (not recorded which). The chain is made from TRBV7-2 and TRBJ2-2, with the identity of the D gene unclear. The CDR3 region has the sequence CASSLGVGGELFF. The nucleotides are TGTGCCAGCAGCTTAGGGGTGGGCGGGGAGCTGTTTTTT.